The TCR beta chain described here comes from a study of beta chain features in type 1 diabetes. Notes on the study in general: For patients, the naive, central memory and Treg TCRB repertoires appeared more alike than for healthy donors. PCR might favor shorter templates, equally in patients and controls. Moderately but significantly shorter TCRB CDR3s were found in Type 1 diabetes patients in all four CD4+ subsets.

This CDR3 is 15 amino acids long. J lost 3 bases, V lost 2 bases, and 6 bases had no gene match. CDR1 is KGHSH, CDR2 LQKENI, per germline. The isolated RNA, all of it, was reverse transcribed, so expressed TCRB transcripts were what got sequenced. TCRdb keeps only in-frame clones here, not all; method: immunoSEQ multiplex PCR. The sample lists 350,000 or so clones, about 19% seen once, with 0.035% to 0.055% in the top ten. Only a few counts were recorded for this clone. Its antigen is as yet unknown. The sequenced material came from naive CD4+ T cells from blood. The chain employs TRBV18 and TRBJ2-7; 8 bases map to TRBD1. The receptor was derived from a woman between 18 and 30 years old in good health. In DNA form, the CDR3 reads TGTGCCAGCTCACCAAGCCGGGACAGGAGCTACGAGCAGTACTTC. Its protein product is CASSPSRDRSYEQYF.